The 18 T cell receptor beta chains below come from one sample, sequenced in a study of shared clonotypes between healthy human individuals. Repertoires were generated with immunoSEQ multiplex PCR, while TCRdb's copy carries only in-frame clones and drops some. This table holds roughly 2.2 million clones, 85% to 95% found once. Source material: naive CD4+ T cells from PBMCs. Documented subset: CD45RA+ positively selected. These receptor sequences come from a man younger than 30 in good health. Some clones in this sample may be carry-over from other donors' samples.

The chain has TRBV28 and TRBJ1-3; TRBD1 agrees at 7 bases. The trim removed 0 bases at V and 0 bases at J, leaving 2 bases unmatched. The CDR3 consists of 16 residues. Germline V CDR1 and CDR2: MDHEN, SYDVKM. The CDR3 protein is CASSLWGTASGNTIYF. In DNA, the CDR3 is TGTGCCAGCAGTTTATGGGGGACAGCCTCTGGAAACACCATATATTTT.

The CDR3 reads CASSPISGSDNEQYF. CDR3 nucleotide sequence: TGTGCCAGCTCACCTATCAGCGGGAGTGATAACGAGCAGTACTTC. This chain links TRBV18 with TRBJ2-7, with 8 bases that match TRBD2. The CDR3 has 15 amino acids. CDR1 KGHSH and CDR2 LQKENI come from the germline V gene. V lost 3 bases to trimming and J lost 5 bases; unmatched junction nucleotides: 9.

This chain uses TRBV2 with TRBJ2-1; TRBD2 matches 9 bases. The V segment lost 5 bases and the J segment 1 base; nucleotides outside the gene matches: 3. Germline V gene data show CDR1 as SNHLY and CDR2 as FYNNEI. The CDR3 extends over 15 amino acids. The chain's CDR3 is CASSRLADSYNEQFF. The DNA of the CDR3 is TGTGCCAGCAGTAGACTAGCGGATTCCTACAATGAGCAGTTCTTC. The entire variable domain, with the rest obtained from reference TRBV2 and TRBJ2-1, is as follows: EPEVTQTPSHQVTQMGQEVILRCVPISNHLYFYWYRQILGQKVEFLVSFYNNEISEKSEIFDDQFSVERPDGSNFTLKIRSTKLEDSAMYFCASSRLADSYNEQFFGPGTRLTVL.

The table lists this clone with a count of one. This sequence joins TRBV28 and TRBJ1-4; D is possibly TRBD1 (6 bases). The germline V gene has CDR1 MDHEN and CDR2 SYDVKM. The V and J ends lost 2 bases and 11 bases respectively, with 15 bases between them. This CDR3 is 14 amino acids long. The DNA for the CDR3 is TGTGCCAGCAGTTTACCCAGGGGAGTACGGAAACTGTTTTTT. Protein product: CASSLPRGVRKLFF.

V gene TRBV4-2 combines with J gene TRBJ2-2, with 8 bases lining up with TRBD2. Germline V CDR1 and CDR2: LGHNA, YNFKEQ. This CDR3 is 17 amino acids long. V was clipped by 6 bases and J by 7 bases; unmatched bases: 16. The CDR3 sequence: CASSFYWRGAKSGELFF. Here the CDR3 DNA reads TGTGCCAGCAGTTTTTATTGGCGGGGGGCAAAAAGCGGGGAGCTGTTTTTT.

The V and J genes are TRBV28 and TRBJ2-7, with 7 bases matching TRBD1. The CDR3 has 15 amino acids. CDR1 and CDR2 (germline): MDHEN, SYDVKM. V lost 4 bases and J lost 3; bases outside the gene matches: 9. In DNA, the CDR3 is TGTGCCAGCAGTTCAATACAGGGGAAGTTCTACGAGCAGTACTTC. It translates to CASSSIQGKFYEQYF.

Worth noting for this clone: Within the sample, other DNA sequences also encode this same CDR3. The J gene is TRBJ2-7, the V gene TRBV20-1; D call uncertain. The length of the CDR3 is 11 residues. V was cut by 1 base and J by 3 bases, with 4 bases left in between. CDR1 is DFQATT, CDR2 SNEGSKA, per germline (reference sequence). The CDR3 is CSARGSYEQYF. The DNA for the CDR3 is TGCAGTGCTAGAGGCAGCTACGAGCAGTACTTC.

The V call is TRBV29-1, the J call TRBJ2-1; D may match TRBD1 or TRBD2 (6 bases each). The germline CDR1 and CDR2 sequences are SQVTM and ANQGSEA. Trimming cost V 6 bases and J 9 bases, with 24 bases left between them. The CDR3 runs to 15 residues. Written as DNA, the CDR3 is TGCAGCGTAGGGGGAGGTGGCGGATGGGTATCTGAGCAGTTCTTC. It codes for CSVGGGGGWVSEQFF.

CDR3 bases: TGTGCTAGTGGCCCCGGGACTAGCGGGATCACAGATACGCAGTATTTT. The encoded protein is CASGPGTSGITDTQYF. V usage is TRBV12-5 and J usage is TRBJ2-3; TRBD2 aligns across 13 bases. Trimming at V came to 6 bases and at J to 2 bases, leaving 5 bases not matched to a gene. The CDR3 length is 16 residues. CDR1 LGHNT and CDR2 FRNRAP come from the germline V gene. The whole variable domain, remainder taken from reference TRBV12-5 and TRBJ2-3, is DARVTQTPRHKVTEMGQEVTMRCQPILGHNTVFWYRQTMMQGLELLAYFRNRAPLDDSGMPKDRFSAEMPDATLATLKIQPSEPRDSAVYFCASGPGTSGITDTQYFGPGTRLTVL.

This clone was detected once. The CDR3 DNA sequence: TGTGCCAGCAGCCCGTGGGACGGAGTGCACTCCTACGAGCAGTACTTC. It yields the protein CASSPWDGVHSYEQYF. The chain combines TRBV21-1 with TRBJ2-7. TRBV21-1 is a pseudogene locus. CDR3 length: 16 residues.

The CDR3: CASSPRGTSGNTIYF. The CDR3 DNA sequence: TGTGCCAGCAGCCCACGGGGGACCTCTGGAAACACCATATATTTT. The chain carries TRBV28 and TRBJ1-3; tentative D call: TRBD1 (5 bases). The CDR3 extends over 15 amino acids. The germline V gene has CDR1 MDHEN and CDR2 SYDVKM. Trimming took off 6 bases at V and 0 bases at J, with 12 bases between the two ends. Based on the CDR3 plus reference TRBV28 and TRBJ1-3, the full variable domain is DVKVTQSSRYLVKRTGEKVFLECVQDMDHENMFWYRQDPGLGLRLIYFSYDVKMKEKGDIPEGYSVSREKKERFSLILESASTNQTSMYLCASSPRGTSGNTIYFGEGSWLTVV.

V and J are TRBV6-1 and TRBJ1-2; no reliable D call. Trimming took off 4 bases at V and 5 bases at J, with 8 bases between the two ends. The CDR3 has 12 residues. The germline gives CDR1 MNHNS, CDR2 SASEGT. CDR3 bases: TGTGCCAGCAGTGGACCCGGTTATGGCTACACCTTC. It specifies CASSGPGYGYTF.

The chain's CDR3 is CASRYYQGNTEAFF. The CDR3 DNA follows: TGTGCCAGCAGATACTACCAGGGTAACACTGAAGCTTTCTTT. The chain combines TRBV2 with TRBJ1-1, with D perhaps matching TRBD1 (5 bases). Trimming left V 6 bases short and J 2 bases short, with 13 bases between. This CDR3 has 14 residues. CDR1 and CDR2 (germline): SNHLY, FYNNEI. The entire variable domain, with the rest obtained from reference TRBV2 and TRBJ1-1, is as follows: EPEVTQTPSHQVTQMGQEVILRCVPISNHLYFYWYRQILGQKVEFLVSFYNNEISEKSEIFDDQFSVERPDGSNFTLKIRSTKLEDSAMYFCASRYYQGNTEAFFGQGTRLTVV.

The V gene is TRBV9, the J gene TRBJ1-4, with 7 positions matching TRBD1. This CDR3 region has 15 residues. Trimming at V came to 2 bases and at J to 6 bases, leaving 7 bases not matched to a gene. Germline V gene data show CDR1 as SGDLS and CDR2 as YYNGEE. The CDR3 DNA reads TGTGCCAGCAGCGTTAACAGGGGCATCGATGAAAAACTGTTTTTT. Its translation: CASSVNRGIDEKLFF.

CDR3 residues: CAWSEAGDTQYF. The CDR3 DNA follows: TGTGCCTGGAGTGAGGCTGGGGATACGCAGTATTTT. V gene TRBV30 combines with J gene TRBJ2-3; D is undetermined. Germline assignment: CDR1 GTSNPN and CDR2 SVGIG (reference sequence). The CDR3 is made up of 12 amino acids. Trimming removed 1 base at V and 6 bases at J, with 8 bases between.

Concerning this clone: Other DNA sequences in the sample encode the same CDR3. The rearrangement links TRBV5-6 to TRBJ2-5; D call uncertain. V lost 4 bases and J lost 5, with 6 bases in between. Germline CDR1 SGHDT, CDR2 YYEEEE. CDR3 length: 11 amino acids. CDR3 amino acids: CASSKQETQYF. The CDR3 DNA reads TGTGCCAGCAGCAAACAGGAGACCCAGTACTTC.

This chain links TRBV10-3 with TRBJ2-5; weak D call: TRBD1 (6 bases). The CDR3 extends over 15 amino acids. V lost 6 bases and J lost 5, with 19 bases in between. Germline-derived CDR1 and CDR2 are ENHRY and SYGVKD. The CDR3 protein is CAIRPRLQGVETQYF. For the CDR3, the DNA is TGTGCCATCAGGCCACGCTTACAGGGCGTGGAGACCCAGTACTTC.

J is TRBJ2-5 and V is TRBV5-4; TRBD1 matches 10 bases. Trimming at V came to 4 bases and at J to 2 bases, leaving 5 bases not matched to a gene. This CDR3 has 15 residues. CDR1 and CDR2 from the germline V gene are SGHNT and YYREEE (reference sequence). CDR3 DNA sequence: TGTGCCAGCAGCACCCGGGACAGGGGACAAGAGACCCAGTACTTC. Translated, it gives CASSTRDRGQETQYF.